The clone carrying this TCR beta chain was counted ten times or more. Its antigen is not identified. The entry originates in a study of naive and memory T cell subsets. Study-level findings and limits: Naive repertoires, especially CD8, held a few larger clonotypes, possibly memory cells re-expressing CD45RA.

The beta constant-region primer was an equimolar mix of two oligonucleotides covering TRBC1 and TRBC2. The ligated cDNA underwent four PCR rounds using SP2 and nested alpha and beta constant-region primers. TCRdb fed the UMI-ligation and nested PCR reads into MiXCR, producing one record per CDR3 protein. This sample has roughly 150,000 distinct CDR3 sequences; 22% occur once, and the top ten carry roughly 0.1%. J gave up 0 bases and V 2 bases, and 12 bases lay outside the gene matches. The CDR3 covers 18 residues. Sequencing was done on a sample of naive CD4+ T cells from blood. The clonotype was recovered from a human donor in good health. V usage is TRBV12-3 or TRBV12-4 and J usage is TRBJ2-7; 8 bases are a match to TRBD2. The CDR3 DNA follows: TGTGCCAGCAGTTTAACCCTCGGCCTAGCGGGTGCCTCCTACGAGCAGTACTTC. It translates to CASSLTLGLAGASYEQYF.